Shown below are 8 T cell receptor beta chains from a single sample sequenced in a study of T cells after yellow fever vaccination (dated 2019 in TCRdb). The treatment or condition label, as the study defines it: live attenuated yellow fever vaccine strain. Library construction relied on 5' RACE. The instrument was an Illumina HiSeq 2500. The public sequencing data were trimmed at Q25 with fastp and processed into clonotypes with MiXCR by TCRdb, which kept only in-frame beta chains. Identical CDR3 protein sequences are pooled into one entry, listed with their most common genes and DNA. The sample table records 350,000 to 450,000 distinct CDR3 sequences; around 6.5% of these occur just once. The ten top clones hold about 15% of the sample. The starting material was PBMCs, obtained 5 days after the yellow fever booster vaccination. These receptors all stem from a man aged 25-45 years who received the YFV17D yellow fever vaccine.

In this sample, this clonotype turned up many times. The J gene is TRBJ2-3, the V gene TRBV5-4; 7 bases align to TRBD1. The germline CDR1 and CDR2 sequences are SGHNT and YYREEE (reference sequence). The CDR3 loop spans 14 amino acids. J gave up 3 bases and V 4 bases, and 5 bases lay outside the gene matches. CDR3 protein: CASSPGQTTDTQYF. The DNA of the CDR3 is TGTGCCAGCAGCCCGGGACAGACAACAGATACGCAGTATTTT.

The chain joins TRBV18 to TRBJ1-1; D gene uncertain. This CDR3 has 16 amino acids. V was clipped by 2 bases and J by 6 bases, with 19 bases between them. Germline V gives CDR1 KGHSH, CDR2 LQKENI. The CDR3 protein is CASSPSNGGDGAEAFF. DNA for the CDR3: TGTGCCAGCTCACCATCCAATGGCGGGGATGGCGCTGAAGCTTTCTTT.

There are many counts of this clonotype. This sequence joins TRBV10-3 and TRBJ2-5; 7 positions match TRBD2. Trimming took 0 bases from V and 5 from J; bases not matched to a gene: 0. The CDR3 runs 13 residues. The germline gives CDR1 ENHRY, CDR2 SYGVKD. CDR3 amino acids: CAISESSGETQYF. CDR3 sequence (DNA): TGTGCCATCAGTGAGTCTAGCGGGGAGACCCAGTACTTC.

The chain employs TRBV20-1 and TRBJ2-7, with TRBD2 as a possible D gene (5 bases). CDR1 is DFQATT, CDR2 SNEGSKA, per germline (reference sequence). V was shortened by 7 bases and J by 12 bases, with 10 bases between the two germline ends. CDR3 length equals 8 residues. In DNA form, the CDR3 reads TGCAGTGTCAGCGAGGGGTACTTC. Its protein product is CSVSEGYF.

This clonotype was detected only a few times. The V gene is TRBV5-1, the J gene TRBJ2-5; D remains unclear. The germline V and J ends were trimmed by 2 bases and 1 base, with 6 bases remaining between them. Germline V CDR1 and CDR2: SGHRS, YFSETQ. CDR3 length: 13 residues. The CDR3: CASSFRPQETQYF. The CDR3 DNA sequence: TGCGCCAGCAGCTTCCGTCCCCAAGAGACCCAGTACTTC.

This clonotype was counted a few times. The V gene is TRBV5-8, the J gene TRBJ1-2, with 10 bases aligning to TRBD1. Losses at the gene ends were 5 bases for V and 6 bases for J; bases not matched to a gene: 4. This CDR3 spans 13 amino acids. The germline gives CDR1 SGHTS, CDR2 YDEGEE. The CDR3 loop is CASRRTGGHGYTF. In DNA form, the CDR3 reads TGTGCCAGCAGAAGGACAGGGGGGCATGGCTACACCTTC.

This clonotype has only a few counts. The chain recombines TRBV12-3 or TRBV12-4 with TRBJ2-1; 7 nucleotides align to TRBD1. There are 15 residues in the CDR3. V was pared by 8 bases and J by 5 bases, with 12 bases of the junction left unmatched. The CDR3 sequence is CASDTGTEGDNEQFF. Written as DNA, the CDR3 is TGTGCCAGCGATACCGGGACAGAGGGGGACAATGAGCAGTTCTTC.

The sample holds a few counts of this clonotype. The chain combines TRBV3-1 with TRBJ1-3; weak D call: TRBD1 (6 bases). Germline V gives CDR1 LGHDT, CDR2 YNNKEL (reference sequence). This CDR3 is 16 amino acids long. Trimming removed 4 bases at V and 0 bases at J, with 13 bases between. The CDR3: CASSRTATNSGNTIYF. As DNA, the CDR3 is TGTGCCAGCAGCCGGACAGCCACTAACTCTGGAAACACCATATATTTT.